This is a list of T cell receptor beta chains from one sample in a study of OX40 agonist ivuxolimab in advanced cancers. TCRdb's table, derived via immunoSEQ multiplex PCR, lists solely in-frame clones and lacks some. The sample yields about 62,000 clones, 70% to 90% seen once. This specimen consisted of CD4+ or CD8+ T cells sorted from blood, obtained in a trial of the OX40 agonist ivuxolimab. The receptors were sampled from an adult with an advanced solid tumor such as melanoma, head and neck, liver or kidney cancer. Both conserved end residues are part of each CDR3. A D gene is named only where the DNA matches it firmly. The size of a clone is reported for some rows only, either as once, few or many, or as a class for expanded clones.

clone size | J gene | D gene | V gene | CDR3 DNA | CDR3 protein
- | TRBJ2-7 | TRBD2 | TRBV6-5 | TGTGCCAGCAGTTACTCTTTAGCGGGAGTCGAGCAGTACTTC | CASSYSLAGVEQYF
once | TRBJ2-3 | - | TRBV9 | TGTGCCAGCAGCGTACAAGGGAACACAGATACGCAGTATTTT | CASSVQGNTDTQYF
- | TRBJ2-1 | - | TRBV19 | TGTGCCAGTAGTATGCGGGACAATGAGCAGTTCTTC | CASSMRDNEQFF
- | TRBJ2-1 | TRBD1 | TRBV27 | TGTGCCAGCAGTTCCCCGACAGGGATATTCAATGAGCAGTTCTTC | CASSSPTGIFNEQFF
- | TRBJ2-7 | TRBD1 | TRBV7-6 | TGTGCCAGCAGCCGCGGAGGGACAGGGGACGTCTACGAGCAGTACTTC | CASSRGGTGDVYEQYF
- | TRBJ1-2 | - | TRBV5-8 | TGTGCCACCGAACTCAGTGGAATACTCTATGGCTACACCTTC | CATELSGILYGYTF
once | TRBJ2-2 | - | TRBV28 | TGTGCCAGCAGTTCCCGAAACACCGGGGAGCTGTTTTTT | CASSSRNTGELFF
- | TRBJ2-2 | - | TRBV30 | TGTGCCTGGGGTGGGGGCGCGGGCACCGGGGAGCTGTTTTTT | CAWGGGAGTGELFF
once | TRBJ2-5 | - | TRBV7-3 | TGTGCCAGCAGCTTAACGGGGGGAGGCGAGACCCAGTACTTC | CASSLTGGGETQYF
- | TRBJ1-2 | - | TRBV11-2 | TGTGCCAGCAGCTTAGTTTGGGGCCGTAGCACCTTC | CASSLVWGRSTF
- | TRBJ1-4 | - | TRBV9 | TGTGCCAGCAGCGTAGCGGGGGGAAAACTGTTTTTT | CASSVAGGKLFF